Given below is one TCR beta chain in context. This sample was included in a study of T cell changes during pregnancy in multiple sclerosis. Only in-frame clones appear in the TCRdb table, and some are missing; sequencing was by immunoSEQ multiplex PCR. The sample has some 60,000 clones; just over 90% are singletons. The germline gives CDR1 SGHAT, CDR2 FQNNGV. Trimming removed 5 bases at V and 9 bases at J, with 14 bases between. The CDR3 spans 13 residues. The V call is TRBV11-2, the J call TRBJ1-5; weak D call: TRBD1 (5 bases). Here the sequenced sample was peripheral blood, taken in the second trimester of pregnancy. The receptor comes from a female donor with multiple sclerosis, enrolled in a pregnancy study. This chain's CDR3 is CASSQYPGGPQHF. CDR3 nucleotide sequence: TGTGCCAGCAGCCAATACCCCGGGGGGCCCCAGCATTTT.